This T cell receptor beta chain is from a study of shared clonotypes between healthy human individuals. Notes on the study in general: A handful of donors shared roughly 5% of their naive CD4 clonotypes. Sorted-subset samples were not fully sequenced, rarefaction indicated.

This CDR3 comprises 12 residues. Germline CDR1 and CDR2: MNHEY and SVGAGI. Trimming removed 8 bases from V and 5 bases from J, with 10 bases in between. This table comes from immunoSEQ multiplex PCR, and its TCRdb copy is limited to in-frame clones, with some not included. This table has about 1.5 million clones, under 99% appearing once. Concerning this clone: Its antigen is not identified.

The chain uses TRBV6-5 and TRBJ2-1, with D possibly matching TRBD2 (5 bases). This TCR derives from a man younger than 45 in good health. The sequencing sample was made of naive CD4+ T cells sorted from blood. Subset specified: CD45RA+ positively selected. CDR3 region: CASEAADNEQFF. CDR3 nucleotides: TGTGCCAGCGAGGCAGCGGACAATGAGCAGTTCTTC.